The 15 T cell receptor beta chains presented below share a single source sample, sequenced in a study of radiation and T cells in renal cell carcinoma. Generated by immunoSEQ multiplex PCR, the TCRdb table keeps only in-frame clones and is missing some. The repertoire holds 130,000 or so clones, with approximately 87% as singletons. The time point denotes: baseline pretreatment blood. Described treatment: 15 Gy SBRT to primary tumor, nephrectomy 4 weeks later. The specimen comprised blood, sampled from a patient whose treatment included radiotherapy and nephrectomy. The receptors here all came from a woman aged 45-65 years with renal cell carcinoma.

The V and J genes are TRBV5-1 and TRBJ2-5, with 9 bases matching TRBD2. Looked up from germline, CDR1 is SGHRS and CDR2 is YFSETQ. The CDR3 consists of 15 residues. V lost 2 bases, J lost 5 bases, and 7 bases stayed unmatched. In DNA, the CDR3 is TGCGCCAGCAGCTTTGGGGGTAGCGGGGGTGAGACCCAGTACTTC. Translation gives CASSFGGSGGETQYF.

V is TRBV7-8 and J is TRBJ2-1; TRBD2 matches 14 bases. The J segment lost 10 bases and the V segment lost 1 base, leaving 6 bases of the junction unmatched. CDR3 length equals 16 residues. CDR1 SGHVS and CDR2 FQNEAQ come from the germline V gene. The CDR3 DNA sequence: TGTGCCAGCAGCTTAGGACTAGCGGGAGGGCCCAAAGAGCAGTTCTTC. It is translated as CASSLGLAGGPKEQFF. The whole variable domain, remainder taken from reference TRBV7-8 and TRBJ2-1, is GAGVSQSPRYKVAKRGQDVALRCDPISGHVSLFWYQQALGQGPEFLTYFQNEAQLDKSGLPSDRFFAERPEGSVSTLKIQRTQQEDSAVYLCASSLGLAGGPKEQFFGPGTRLTVL.

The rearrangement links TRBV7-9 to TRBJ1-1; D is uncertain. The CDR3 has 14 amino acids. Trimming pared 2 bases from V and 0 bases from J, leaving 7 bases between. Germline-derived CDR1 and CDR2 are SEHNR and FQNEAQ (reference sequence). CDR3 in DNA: TGTGCCAGCAGCTTAAAGGGAATGAACACTGAAGCTTTCTTT. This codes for CASSLKGMNTEAFF.

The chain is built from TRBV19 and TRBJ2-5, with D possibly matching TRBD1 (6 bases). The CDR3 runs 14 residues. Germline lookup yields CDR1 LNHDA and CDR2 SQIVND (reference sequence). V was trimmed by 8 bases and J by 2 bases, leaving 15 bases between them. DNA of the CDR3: TGTGCCAGTTCGACCAGGGGAGTTCAAGAGACCCAGTACTTC. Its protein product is CASSTRGVQETQYF. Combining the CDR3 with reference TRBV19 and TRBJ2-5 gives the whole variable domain DGGITQSPKYLFRKEGQNVTLSCEQNLNHDAMYWYRQDPGQGLRLIYYSQIVNDFQKGDIAEGYSVSREKKESFPLTVTSAQKNPTAFYLCASSTRGVQETQYFGPGTRLLVL.

CDR3 sequence reads: CASSLGSGRFTGELFF. The CDR3, as DNA: TGCGCCAGCAGCTTGGGGAGCGGGAGGTTCACCGGGGAGCTGTTTTTT. V and J are TRBV5-1 and TRBJ2-2; 9 bases fit TRBD2. The CDR3 loop spans 16 amino acids. The trim removed 0 bases at V and 4 bases at J, leaving 4 bases unmatched. Germline CDR1 and CDR2: SGHRS and YFSETQ.

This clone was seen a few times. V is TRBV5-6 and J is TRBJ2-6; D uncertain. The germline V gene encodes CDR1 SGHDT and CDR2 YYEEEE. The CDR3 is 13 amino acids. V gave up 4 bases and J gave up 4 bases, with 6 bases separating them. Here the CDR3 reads CASSGWGANVLTF. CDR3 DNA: TGTGCCAGCAGCGGATGGGGGGCCAACGTCCTGACTTTC.

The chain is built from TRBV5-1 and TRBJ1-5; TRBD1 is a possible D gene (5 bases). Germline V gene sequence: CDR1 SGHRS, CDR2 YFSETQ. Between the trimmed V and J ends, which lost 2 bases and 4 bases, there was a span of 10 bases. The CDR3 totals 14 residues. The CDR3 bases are TGCGCCAGCAGCTTCGACAGTGGGAATCAGCCCCAGCATTTT. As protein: CASSFDSGNQPQHF.

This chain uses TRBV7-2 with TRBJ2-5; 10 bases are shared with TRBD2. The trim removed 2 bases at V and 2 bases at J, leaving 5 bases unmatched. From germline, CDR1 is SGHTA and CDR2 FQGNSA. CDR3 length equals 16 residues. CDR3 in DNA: TGTGCCAGCAGCTTAAACGGACTAGCGGTACAAGAGACCCAGTACTTC. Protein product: CASSLNGLAVQETQYF.

CDR3 protein: CAIGPGGEQYF. Written as DNA, the CDR3 is TGTGCCATAGGACCGGGGGGCGAGCAGTACTTC. The rearrangement joins TRBV10-3 to TRBJ2-7; TRBD2 agrees at 7 bases. The CDR3 is 11 amino acids. Germline CDR1 is ENHRY and CDR2 is SYGVKD. The V segment lost 9 bases and the J segment 6 bases; nucleotides outside the gene matches: 5.

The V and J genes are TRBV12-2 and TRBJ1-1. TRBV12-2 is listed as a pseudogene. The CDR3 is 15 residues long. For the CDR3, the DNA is TGTGCAAGTCGCTTAGCGCTACGGGTCCGAAATGAAGCTTTCTTT. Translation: CASRLALRVRNEAFF.

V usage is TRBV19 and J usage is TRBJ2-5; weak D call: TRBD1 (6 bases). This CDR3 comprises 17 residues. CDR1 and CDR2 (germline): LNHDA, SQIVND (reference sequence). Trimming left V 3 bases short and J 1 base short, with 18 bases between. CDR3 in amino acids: CASSIDSGATAQETQYF. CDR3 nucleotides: TGTGCCAGTAGTATCGATTCAGGGGCCACCGCCCAAGAGACCCAGTACTTC.

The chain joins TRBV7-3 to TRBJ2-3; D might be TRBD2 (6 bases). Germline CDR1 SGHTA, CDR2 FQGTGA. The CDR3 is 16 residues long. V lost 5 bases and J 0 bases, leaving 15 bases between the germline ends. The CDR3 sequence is CASSLPSATSTDTQYF. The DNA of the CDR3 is TGTGCCAGCAGCCTCCCTAGCGCCACTAGCACAGATACGCAGTATTTT.

CDR3 DNA: TGTGCCATCAGTGAGTCATTAAGGGATTCTATCTATGGCTACACCTTC. This encodes CAISESLRDSIYGYTF. The V gene is TRBV10-3, the J gene TRBJ1-2, with D unresolved. This CDR3 has 16 amino acids. Germline V lookup: CDR1 ENHRY, CDR2 SYGVKD. V was cut by 0 bases and J by 4 bases, with 15 bases left in between.

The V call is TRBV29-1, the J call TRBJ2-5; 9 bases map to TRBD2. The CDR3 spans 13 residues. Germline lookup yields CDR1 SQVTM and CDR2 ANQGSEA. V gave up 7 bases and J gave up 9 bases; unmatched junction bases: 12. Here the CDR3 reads CSAGAGGGAPQYF. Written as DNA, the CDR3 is TGCAGCGCTGGAGCGGGAGGCGGCGCGCCCCAGTACTTC.

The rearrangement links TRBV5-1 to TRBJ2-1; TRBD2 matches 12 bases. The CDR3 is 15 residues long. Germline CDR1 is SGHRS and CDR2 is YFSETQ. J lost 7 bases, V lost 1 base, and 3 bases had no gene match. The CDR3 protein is CASSLRTSGVNEQFF. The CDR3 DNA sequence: TGCGCCAGCAGCTTGCGGACTAGCGGGGTGAATGAGCAGTTCTTC.